One and the same sample provided the 27 T cell receptor beta chains below, sequenced in a study of CD8+CD57+ T cells in acquired aplastic anemia. Researchers used genomic DNA as the template to profile TCR beta VDJ and CDR3. TCRdb redid the calling of the reads with MiXCR, one entry per CDR3 protein. The sample holds some 150,000 distinct CDR3 sequences, about two thirds seen once. The authors sequenced patients whose flow cytometry had shown CD8+CD57+ cell expansion. Material for sequencing was sorted CD4+, CD8+, or CD8+CD57+ T cells (not recorded which) from PBMCs. The receptors originated from a human donor with aplastic anemia.

This clonotype has only a few counts. The V gene is TRBV27, the J gene TRBJ1-2; D unresolved. The CDR3 is 14 residues long. Trimming took off 2 bases at V and 8 bases at J, with 15 bases between the two ends. Germline V gives CDR1 MNHEY, CDR2 SMNVEV (reference sequence). For the CDR3, the DNA is TGTGCCAGCAGTTTAGGTATCCGGGGATGGGGCTACACCTTC. It is translated as CASSLGIRGWGYTF.

This clonotype was recorded a few times. V is TRBV27 and J is TRBJ2-3, with TRBD1 matching over 12 bases. The CDR3 is made up of 16 amino acids. V was pared by 5 bases and J by 4 bases, with 7 bases of the junction left unmatched. Germline V gene lookup returns CDR1 MNHEY and CDR2 SMNVEV (reference sequence). CDR3 amino acids: CASSPLGQGAPDTQYF. Here the CDR3 DNA reads TGTGCCAGCAGTCCCCTGGGACAGGGGGCCCCAGATACGCAGTATTTT.

This clonotype was counted a single time. Written as DNA, the CDR3 is TGTGCCAGCAGCCAGGCTTGGACAGGGGCCCTGAACACTGAAGCTTTCTTT. This codes for CASSQAWTGALNTEAFF. The chain employs TRBV14 and TRBJ1-1; 9 bases are shared with TRBD1. Germline V CDR1 and CDR2: SGHDN, FVKESK. J gave up 0 bases and V 3 bases, and 8 bases lay outside the gene matches. The CDR3 has 17 residues.

J is TRBJ2-1 and V is TRBV9; the match to TRBD2 covers 10 bases. Looked up from germline, CDR1 is SGDLS and CDR2 is YYNGEE. The CDR3 spans 17 residues. V trimming: 0 bases; J trimming: 7 bases; junction bases outside the gene matches: 10. The CDR3 DNA sequence: TGTGCCAGCAGCGTAGGAGCGGGGGGGCTCCCGGGTAATGAGCAGTTCTTC. It yields the protein CASSVGAGGLPGNEQFF.

The V call is TRBV20-1, the J call TRBJ1-5, with 7 positions matching TRBD1. The V gene's germline CDR1 is DFQATT and CDR2 SNEGSKA (reference sequence). The CDR3 totals 12 residues. V shed 6 bases, J shed 4 bases, and the junction held 3 bases outside the gene matches. DNA for the CDR3: TGCAGTGCCAAACAGGGGAATCAGCCCCAGCATTTT. This codes for CSAKQGNQPQHF.

The chain couples TRBV7-9 to TRBJ2-7; TRBD1 agrees at 10 bases. There are 15 residues in the CDR3. Germline V gene sequence: CDR1 SEHNR, CDR2 FQNEAQ (reference sequence). V was pared by 0 bases and J by 2 bases, with 1 base of the junction left unmatched. CDR3 in DNA: TGTGCCAGCAGCTTAGCCGGGACAGGGGCCTACGAGCAGTACTTC. Amino acid sequence: CASSLAGTGAYEQYF.

Remarks on this clonotype: Since the CDR3 does not end with the conserved phenylalanine or tryptophan, this likely comes from a read error. The limits of the CDR3 on the DNA are not certain, so only TCRdb's listed CDR3 is given. The V and J genes are TRBV6-4 and TRBJ2-5; the D call of TRBD2 is as the table states it, not checked on the DNA. The CDR3 extends over 9 residues, inclusive of both ends. CDR1 and CDR2 from the germline V gene are MRHNA and SNTAGT. CDR3 sequence: CASSPELAG.

The chain employs TRBV6-1 and TRBJ2-7; D is unresolved. The V and J ends lost 5 bases and 5 bases respectively, with 7 bases between them. The germline CDR1 and CDR2 sequences are MNHNS and SASEGT. This CDR3 region has 11 residues. In DNA, the CDR3 is TGTGCCAGCAGTTACCGGAACGAGCAGTACTTC. Protein product: CASSYRNEQYF.

The rearrangement joins TRBV6-5 to TRBJ2-5; D is unresolved. The V end lost 6 bases, the J end lost 5 bases, and 13 bases lay between the germline ends. The CDR3 contains 13 residues. Germline loops: CDR1 MNHEY, CDR2 SVGAGI. CDR3 protein: CASRFYPGETQYF. CDR3 nucleotide sequence: TGTGCCAGCAGATTTTATCCCGGGGAGACCCAGTACTTC.

J is TRBJ1-6 and V is TRBV5-5; no clear D gene. The CDR3 covers 16 residues. The germline V gene has CDR1 SGHKS and CDR2 YYEKEE (reference sequence). V lost 0 bases to trimming and J lost 10 bases, with 17 bases between them. The CDR3 region is CASSLVSGSVSSPLHF. The CDR3, as DNA: TGTGCCAGCAGCTTGGTTTCGGGGTCGGTGTCCTCACCCCTCCACTTT.

This clonotype showed up just once. The chain uses TRBV2 and TRBJ2-3; D perhaps matches TRBD2 (5 bases). V was trimmed by 6 bases and J by 1 base, leaving 14 bases between them. Germline CDR1 and CDR2: SNHLY and FYNNEI. The CDR3 runs 15 residues. The CDR3 DNA reads as TGTGCCAGCAGCGAGGACGGACTCCGCACAGATACGCAGTATTTT. This codes for CASSEDGLRTDTQYF.

This clonotype was seen more than once but under ten times. The chain has TRBV20-1 and TRBJ2-7, with 8 bases matching TRBD2. This CDR3 is built from 14 residues. Germline loops: CDR1 DFQATT, CDR2 SNEGSKA (reference sequence). Trimming took 1 base from V and 5 from J; bases not matched to a gene: 7. The CDR3 here is CSARGSGTRDEQYF. Written as DNA, the CDR3 is TGCAGTGCTAGAGGATCCGGGACTAGAGACGAGCAGTACTTC.

This chain connects TRBV10-1 to TRBJ2-3; TRBD1 might be the D (6 bases). CDR3 length: 16 amino acids. CDR1 and CDR2 from the germline V gene are WNHNN and SYGVQD (reference sequence). Between the trimmed V and J ends, which lost 4 bases and 2 bases, there was a span of 16 bases. DNA for the CDR3: TGCGCCAGCAGTGTCAACGACAGGCTCTACACAGATACGCAGTATTTT. Amino acids: CASSVNDRLYTDTQYF.

The V gene is TRBV5-1, the J gene TRBJ2-7; D is ambiguous. V shed 4 bases and J shed 2 bases, with 10 bases lying between them. CDR1 is SGHRS, CDR2 YFSETQ, per germline. There are 13 residues in the CDR3. The CDR3 protein is CASSASRTYEQYF. DNA of the CDR3: TGCGCCAGCAGCGCCTCCAGGACCTACGAGCAGTACTTC.

The chain uses TRBV24-1 and TRBJ2-5; TRBD1 is a possible D gene (7 bases). The length of the CDR3 is 13 residues. Per germline, CDR1 KGHDR and CDR2 SFDVKD. V lost 6 bases and J 4 bases, leaving 11 bases between the germline ends. In DNA, the CDR3 is TGTGCCACCAGTCGACAGGGACTAGAGACCCAGTACTTC. Translating it yields CATSRQGLETQYF.

DNA of the CDR3: TGCAGTGCTAGGCCTACGGGACGGAGCTCCTACGAGCAGTACTTC. This translates into CSARPTGRSSYEQYF. The V gene is TRBV20-1, the J gene TRBJ2-7; D possibly uses TRBD1 or TRBD2 (5 bases each). CDR3 length: 15 residues. The ends were cut back, 3 bases at V and 0 bases at J, with 15 bases in the middle. The germline gives CDR1 DFQATT, CDR2 SNEGSKA (reference sequence).

In DNA, the CDR3 is TGTGCCAGCAGCGAAGGACTAGCGGGACTTAATTCACCCCTCCACTTT. This sequence encodes CASSEGLAGLNSPLHF. The genes are TRBV9 and TRBJ1-6; maybe TRBD1 (5 bases). Germline V gene lookup returns CDR1 SGDLS and CDR2 YYNGEE. The ends were cut back, 3 bases at V and 6 bases at J, with 16 bases in the middle. This CDR3 has 16 residues.

There are a few counts of this clonotype. V usage is TRBV7-8 and J usage is TRBJ1-3; the D is unclear. The V end lost 5 bases, the J end lost 0 bases, and 11 bases lay between the germline ends. CDR1 and CDR2 from the germline V gene are SGHVS and FQNEAQ. The CDR3 totals 15 residues. The CDR3: CASSGNGVSGNTIYF. CDR3 bases: TGTGCCAGCAGCGGGAACGGGGTCTCTGGAAACACCATATATTTT.

V and J are TRBV5-1 and TRBJ1-3; D not certain. Looked up from germline, CDR1 is SGHRS and CDR2 is YFSETQ. The CDR3 covers 13 residues. V was pared by 4 bases and J by 0 bases, with 5 bases between. The CDR3 sequence: CASSHSSGNTIYF. The CDR3 DNA is TGCGCCAGCAGCCACAGCTCTGGAAACACCATATATTTT.

The rearrangement uses TRBV12-3 or TRBV12-4 and TRBJ2-7, with D tentatively TRBD2 (5 bases). The length of the CDR3 is 15 residues. V dropped 6 bases and J dropped 3 bases, with 18 bases sitting between them. Here the CDR3 reads CASSRASPIVYEQYF. The CDR3, as DNA: TGTGCCAGCAGCCGTGCTAGCCCAATCGTCTACGAGCAGTACTTC.

A note on this clonotype: Its ends do not fully match the called genes, so a read error is possible. The CDR3 DNA sequence: TGTGCCAGCAGTGTTGGAACCGTTGGGGCCATCGTCCTGACTTTC. Amino acids: CASSVGTVGAIVLTF. This chain connects TRBV25-1 to TRBJ2-6, with a weak D call TRBD1 (5 bases). Germline V gives CDR1 MGHDK, CDR2 SYGVNS. This CDR3 has 15 amino acids.

The chain joins TRBV2 to TRBJ1-6; unclear D gene. CDR1 is SNHLY and CDR2 is FYNNEI in the germline V gene. CDR3 length: 15 amino acids. Trimming cost V 4 bases and J 0 bases, with 7 bases left between them. The CDR3 loop reads CASSVASSYNSPLHF. The CDR3 DNA reads TGTGCCAGCAGTGTGGCGAGCTCCTATAATTCACCCCTCCACTTT.

The genes are TRBV20-1 and TRBJ1-3; D is unclear. Trimming took off 0 bases at V and 4 bases at J, with 10 bases between the two ends. The CDR3 contains 14 residues. CDR1 is DFQATT and CDR2 is SNEGSKA in the germline V gene (reference sequence). CDR3 coding DNA: TGCAGTGCTAGAGATCAGAACCTAGGAAACACCATATATTTT. This translates into CSARDQNLGNTIYF.

This clonotype was counted a single time. The rearrangement links TRBV6-4 to TRBJ1-1; TRBD1 might be the D (6 bases). Germline loops: CDR1 MRHNA, CDR2 SNTAGT. V lost 6 bases and J 3 bases, leaving 14 bases between the germline ends. The CDR3 loop spans 14 amino acids. The CDR3 spells CASRLSAGDTEAFF. In nucleotides, the CDR3 is TGTGCCAGCAGACTTAGTGCAGGGGACACTGAAGCTTTCTTT.

The chain recombines TRBV10-3 with TRBJ1-4; no definite D call. V lost 0 bases and J 10 bases, leaving 18 bases between the germline ends. Germline CDR1 reads ENHRY; CDR2 reads SYGVKD. The CDR3 spans 16 residues. CDR3 sequence reads: CAISESIGAREGKLFF. The CDR3 bases are TGTGCCATCAGTGAGTCGATTGGAGCCCGAGAGGGAAAACTGTTTTTT.

This clonotype was seen a few times. The chain links TRBV15 to TRBJ2-1; no definite D call. There are 13 residues in the CDR3. Between the trimmed V and J ends, which lost 2 bases and 10 bases, there was a span of 12 bases. Germline CDR1 is LNHNV and CDR2 is YYDKDF (reference sequence). The CDR3 region is CATSRFRGGEQFF. The CDR3 nucleotides are TGTGCCACCAGCAGATTTCGTGGTGGAGAGCAGTTCTTC.

The J gene is TRBJ2-3, the V gene TRBV20-1, with TRBD2 matching over 8 bases. The CDR3 runs to 15 residues. V shed 5 bases, J shed 2 bases, and the junction held 9 bases outside the gene matches. Germline V lookup: CDR1 DFQATT, CDR2 SNEGSKA (reference sequence). For the CDR3, the DNA is TGCAGTGCTCGACACGCGGGGGGCCCCACAGATACGCAGTATTTT. This sequence encodes CSARHAGGPTDTQYF.